What follows are 25 T cell receptor beta chains derived from one specimen sequenced in a study of T cells in tuberculosis. Time point denoted: new active TB diagnosis, blood taken before or within 7 days of starting treatment. Profiling relied on immunoSEQ multiplex PCR, and the TCRdb table lists in-frame clones only, not all of them. The sample has 40,000 or so clones, approximately 94% seen once. The starting material was PBMCs, obtained at tuberculosis diagnosis. The receptors derive from an adult with tuberculosis.

V usage is TRBV9 and J usage is TRBJ1-4, with 12 nucleotides matching TRBD1. The ends lost 3 bases at V and 11 bases at J; junction bases unmatched: 11. Germline V lookup: CDR1 SGDLS, CDR2 YYNGEE. The CDR3 length is 16 residues. CDR3 bases: TGTGCCAGCAGCGCCGGGACAGGGGGCATACTAGAGAAACTGTTTTTT. As protein: CASSAGTGGILEKLFF.

V and J are TRBV11-3 and TRBJ1-4, with D perhaps matching TRBD1 (6 bases). The CDR3 loop spans 20 amino acids. The V gene's germline CDR1 is SGHNT and CDR2 YENEEA. Trimming took off 2 bases at V and 2 bases at J, with 24 bases between the two ends. CDR3 in amino acids: CASSLYGPWGTNETNEKLFF. CDR3 nucleotides: TGTGCCAGCAGCTTATACGGTCCCTGGGGGACAAACGAGACTAATGAAAAACTGTTTTTT.

This clone was found a few times. This sequence joins TRBV2 and TRBJ2-7; no clear D gene. Germline V gene data show CDR1 as SNHLY and CDR2 as FYNNEI. The V end was cut by 1 base, the J end by 3 bases, with 7 bases between. This CDR3 has 13 amino acids. CDR3 DNA sequence: TGTGCCAGCAGTGAAGGTCCAGTCTACGAGCAGTACTTC. As protein: CASSEGPVYEQYF.

This clone was detected once. The rearrangement joins TRBV6-1 to TRBJ1-1; 8 bases align to TRBD1. This CDR3 is built from 12 residues. CDR1 MNHNS and CDR2 SASEGT come from the germline V gene. V lost 7 bases and J lost 3; bases outside the gene matches: 1. The CDR3 DNA reads as TGTGCCAGCACAGGGGGCCACACTGAAGCTTTCTTT. Translating it yields CASTGGHTEAFF.

This chain links TRBV28 with TRBJ1-5, with 8 bases identical to TRBD1. The CDR3 length is 16 residues. From germline, CDR1 is MDHEN and CDR2 SYDVKM. Trimming cost V 7 bases and J 2 bases; bases outside gene matches: 10. The CDR3 here is CASIRRTGSGNQPQHF. For the CDR3, the DNA is TGTGCCAGCATCCGACGGACAGGGAGTGGCAATCAGCCCCAGCATTTT.

V and J are TRBV14 and TRBJ2-4; D perhaps matches TRBD1 (6 bases). Germline CDR1 and CDR2: SGHDN and FVKESK. Trimming removed 4 bases at V and 8 bases at J, with 9 bases between. This CDR3 spans 12 amino acids. The CDR3 protein is CASSPRGYIQYF. In nucleotides, the CDR3 is TGTGCCAGCAGCCCCAGGGGTTACATTCAGTACTTC.

The V gene is TRBV6-5, the J gene TRBJ2-4, with D uncertain. The CDR3 totals 15 residues. The V gene's germline CDR1 is MNHEY and CDR2 SVGAGI. Trimming stripped 5 bases from V and 2 bases from J, with 13 bases between. DNA of the CDR3: TGTGCCAGCAGTCAAACAGCAGCTTCCAAAAACATTCAGTACTTC. Protein product: CASSQTAASKNIQYF.

This chain connects TRBV18 to TRBJ2-2, with 7 nucleotides matching TRBD1. The CDR3 covers 16 residues. The junction had 11 bases not matched to a gene; V was cut back by 4 bases and J by 6 bases. Looked up from germline, CDR1 is KGHSH and CDR2 is LQKENI. CDR3 protein: CASSLETGPRSGELFF. The CDR3 nucleotides read TGTGCCAGCTCACTGGAGACAGGGCCGAGATCCGGGGAGCTGTTTTTT.

The genes are TRBV6-1 and TRBJ1-2, with 8 nucleotides matching TRBD1. The ends lost 5 bases at V and 8 bases at J; junction bases unmatched: 7. The CDR3 has 13 amino acids. Germline assignment: CDR1 MNHNS and CDR2 SASEGT. CDR3 region: CASSQGAREGYTF. The CDR3 bases are TGTGCCAGCAGTCAGGGGGCGCGGGAAGGCTACACCTTC.

The chain carries TRBV29-1 and TRBJ1-2; TRBD1 matches at 7 bases. Germline CDR1 and CDR2: SQVTM and ANQGSEA. V dropped 7 bases and J dropped 2; count of bases not matched to a gene: 13. There are 15 residues in the CDR3. This CDR3 reads CSALPRQGKNYGYTF. For the CDR3, the DNA is TGCAGCGCTTTACCTCGACAGGGAAAGAACTATGGCTACACCTTC.

V gene TRBV6-6 combines with J gene TRBJ1-1, with TRBD1 matching over 7 bases. The CDR3 runs 13 residues. Germline V lookup: CDR1 MNHNY, CDR2 SVGAGI (reference sequence). V lost 6 bases and J lost 7; bases outside the gene matches: 8. CDR3 bases: TGTGCCAGCAGCTCGGGACAGCGGTTTGAAGCTTTCTTT. It encodes CASSSGQRFEAFF.

The chain uses TRBV5-1 and TRBJ2-7; 9 bases line up with TRBD1. The CDR3 is 15 residues long. Germline trimming cut 4 bases from V and 5 bases from J; bases unmatched to any gene: 10. Germline lookup yields CDR1 SGHRS and CDR2 YFSETQ. In DNA form, the CDR3 reads TGCGCCAGCAGCCGGATCAGAACAGGGGGCCACGAGCAGTACTTC. Encoded protein: CASSRIRTGGHEQYF.

This clone was counted a single time. V gene TRBV7-2 combines with J gene TRBJ2-1; D is possibly TRBD1 (6 bases). Germline CDR1 and CDR2: SGHTA and FQGNSA. This CDR3 region has 17 residues. Trimming removed 4 bases from V and 9 bases from J, with 25 bases in between. The DNA for the CDR3 is TGTGCCAGCAGCTCACCCGGCCAGGGGCCCCGAGTGGTTGAGCAGTTCTTC. Its translation: CASSSPGQGPRVVEQFF. The entire variable domain, with the rest obtained from reference TRBV7-2 and TRBJ2-1, is as follows: GAGVSQSPSNKVTEKGKDVELRCDPISGHTALYWYRQSLGQGLEFLIYFQGNSAPDKSGLPSDRFSAERTGGSVSTLTIQRTQQEDSAVYLCASSSPGQGPRVVEQFFGPGTRLTVL.

The V call is TRBV5-1, the J call TRBJ2-2; no firm D call. The CDR3 sequence is 14 residues long. The germline V gene encodes CDR1 SGHRS and CDR2 YFSETQ. The ends were cut back, 0 bases at V and 1 base at J, with 4 bases in the middle. CDR3 region: CASSLDLNTGELFF. The CDR3, as DNA: TGCGCCAGCAGCTTGGACTTGAACACCGGGGAGCTGTTTTTT.

CDR3: CAWSVFGVVLAGELFF. CDR3 in DNA: TGTGCCTGGAGTGTTTTCGGGGTGGTTTTGGCCGGGGAGCTGTTTTTT. The gene calls are TRBV30 and TRBJ2-2, with D maybe TRBD2 (5 bases). The CDR3 length is 16 residues. Germline V gene sequence: CDR1 GTSNPN, CDR2 SVGIG (reference sequence). V lost 0 bases to trimming and J lost 6 bases, with 17 bases between them.

A single count supports this clone. This chain uses TRBV7-6 with TRBJ1-4; TRBD1 aligns across 7 bases. The CDR3 runs 17 residues. Germline V lookup: CDR1 SGHVS, CDR2 FNYEAQ. The J segment lost 0 bases and the V segment lost 2 bases, leaving 6 bases of the junction unmatched. DNA of the CDR3: TGTGCCAGCAGCTTAAAACCTACAGGGGCAACTAATGAAAAACTGTTTTTT. Amino acid sequence: CASSLKPTGATNEKLFF.

This chain connects TRBV7-8 to TRBJ1-2; TRBD1 is a possible D gene (5 bases). V dropped 5 bases and J dropped 3 bases, with 22 bases sitting between them. This CDR3 is 17 amino acids long. Germline V gives CDR1 SGHVS, CDR2 FQNEAQ. CDR3 DNA: TGTGCCAGCAGCCTTAGCGGGGCCGACGGGAACGACTATGGCTACACCTTC. Translation gives CASSLSGADGNDYGYTF. The complete variable domain, with remaining parts taken from reference TRBV7-8 and TRBJ1-2, reads GAGVSQSPRYKVAKRGQDVALRCDPISGHVSLFWYQQALGQGPEFLTYFQNEAQLDKSGLPSDRFFAERPEGSVSTLKIQRTQQEDSAVYLCASSLSGADGNDYGYTFGSGTRLTVV.

The CDR3 spells CASSEYGQRAGNTIYF. For the CDR3, the DNA is TGTGCCAGCAGTGAATACGGACAGCGAGCTGGAAACACCATATATTTT. The genes are TRBV6-1 and TRBJ1-3; a possible D gene is TRBD1 (6 bases). There are 16 residues in the CDR3. Germline CDR1 MNHNS, CDR2 SASEGT. Trimming took 2 bases from V and 2 from J, leaving 13 bases between them.

The chain links TRBV6-1 to TRBJ2-3; tentative D call: TRBD2 (7 bases). The germline V gene encodes CDR1 MNHNS and CDR2 SASEGT. The CDR3 runs to 15 residues. V was trimmed by 7 bases and J by 2 bases, leaving 16 bases between them. The CDR3 region is CASMGGPLPTDTQYF. CDR3 in DNA: TGTGCCAGCATGGGGGGGCCCCTTCCCACAGATACGCAGTATTTT.

The chain has TRBV28 and TRBJ2-7; 9 bases are a match to TRBD1. Germline V lookup: CDR1 MDHEN, CDR2 SYDVKM. The CDR3 extends over 17 amino acids. The V and J ends lost 2 bases and 7 bases, in that order; junction bases with no gene match: 15. The CDR3 DNA sequence: TGTGCCAGCAGTTTACTCGATGGAGGGACAGGGCTGGGGGAGCAGTACTTC. This codes for CASSLLDGGTGLGEQYF.

This chain links TRBV2 with TRBJ1-6; the match to TRBD1 covers 9 bases. CDR1 is SNHLY and CDR2 is FYNNEI in the germline V gene. V was pared by 6 bases and J by 7 bases, with 10 bases of the junction left unmatched. The CDR3 loop spans 16 amino acids. The DNA for the CDR3 is TGTGCCAGCAGAGGTCAGGGACAGGGCCTAAATTCACCCCTCCACTTT. It specifies CASRGQGQGLNSPLHF.

This clone has only one observation. This chain connects TRBV5-6 to TRBJ2-1, with D perhaps TRBD1 (6 bases). There are 14 residues in the CDR3. CDR1 and CDR2 from the germline V gene are SGHDT and YYEEEE. The V and J ends lost 2 bases and 7 bases respectively, with 13 bases between them. The CDR3 loop reads CASSLAGTNNEQFF. CDR3 DNA: TGTGCCAGCAGCTTAGCAGGGACAAATAATGAGCAGTTCTTC.

V and J are TRBV2 and TRBJ1-1; a possible D gene is TRBD1 (5 bases). Trimming took off 4 bases at V and 10 bases at J, with 19 bases between the two ends. CDR1 SNHLY and CDR2 FYNNEI come from the germline V gene. The length of the CDR3 is 14 residues. The CDR3 here is CASSGNQGFRGAFF. CDR3 nucleotides: TGTGCCAGCAGTGGCAATCAGGGCTTTAGGGGAGCTTTCTTT.

The gene calls are TRBV30 and TRBJ2-5; the D gene is possibly TRBD2 (6 bases). V lost 4 bases and J lost 7, with 16 bases in between. The CDR3 consists of 13 residues. Per germline, CDR1 GTSNPN and CDR2 SVGIG (reference sequence). The CDR3 nucleotides read TGTGCCTGGAAAATCCACGGGGGTCGGACCCAGTACTTC. Encoded protein: CAWKIHGGRTQYF.

The chain combines TRBV7-2 with TRBJ2-4; D ambiguous. Germline V gives CDR1 SGHTA, CDR2 FQGNSA. CDR3 length: 14 amino acids. V was cut by 1 base and J by 4 bases, with 8 bases left in between. As DNA, the CDR3 is TGTGCCAGCAGCTTAGGGGCCCCTAAAAACATTCAGTACTTC. Encoded protein: CASSLGAPKNIQYF.